This record concerns one T cell receptor (beta chain) sequence. The data are from a study of OX40 agonist ivuxolimab in advanced cancers. Whole-study context: Patients received the agonistic anti-OX40 (CD134) antibody ivuxolimab. The mean age was roughly 60 years, ranging from roughly 23 to 90, with less than 90% of participants male.

Autoimmune disease history or systemic immunosuppression barred patients. Clones were read by immunoSEQ multiplex PCR, and TCRdb kept only the in-frame ones, dropping some. This sample yields 100,000 or so clones, of which around 85% are seen a single time; more than 5.5% belongs to the top ten. Germline CDR1 and CDR2: MNHEY and SMNVEV (reference sequence). CDR3 length equals 13 residues. Trimming took 2 bases from V and 5 from J, leaving 9 bases between them. The receptor was isolated from an adult with an advanced solid tumor such as melanoma, head and neck, liver or kidney cancer. The chain links TRBV27 to TRBJ2-5, with D possibly TRBD2 on 5 matching bases. Sequencing used CD4+ or CD8+ T cells sorted from blood, obtained in a trial of the OX40 agonist ivuxolimab. DNA for the CDR3: TGTGCCAGCAGTTTAAGGGAGAGGGAGACCCAGTACTTC. Translating it yields CASSLRERETQYF.